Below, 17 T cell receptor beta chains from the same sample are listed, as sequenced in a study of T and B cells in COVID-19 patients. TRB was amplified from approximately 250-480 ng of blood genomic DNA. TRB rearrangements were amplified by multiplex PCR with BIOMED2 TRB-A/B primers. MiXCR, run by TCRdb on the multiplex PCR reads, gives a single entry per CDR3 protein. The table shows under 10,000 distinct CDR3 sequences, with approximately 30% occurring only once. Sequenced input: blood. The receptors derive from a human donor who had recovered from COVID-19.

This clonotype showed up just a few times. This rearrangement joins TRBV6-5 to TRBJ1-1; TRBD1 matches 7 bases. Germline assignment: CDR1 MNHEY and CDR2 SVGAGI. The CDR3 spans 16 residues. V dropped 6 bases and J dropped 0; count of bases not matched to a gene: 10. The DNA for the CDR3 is TGTGCCAGCAGCCGAAGTCCACAGGGGATGAACACTGAAGCTTTCTTT. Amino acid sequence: CASSRSPQGMNTEAFF.

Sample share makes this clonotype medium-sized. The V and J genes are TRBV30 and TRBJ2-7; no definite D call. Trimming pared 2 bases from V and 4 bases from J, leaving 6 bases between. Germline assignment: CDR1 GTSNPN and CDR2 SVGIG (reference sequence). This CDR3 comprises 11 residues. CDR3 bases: TGTGCCTGGAGTAGCGTGTACGAGCAGTACTTC. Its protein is CAWSSVYEQYF.

The chain's CDR3 is CSAGTGGYNEQFF. In nucleotides, the CDR3 is TGCAGTGCTGGGACAGGGGGGTACAATGAGCAGTTCTTC. The chain recombines TRBV20-1 with TRBJ2-1; TRBD1 matches at 11 bases. V shed 5 bases, J shed 4 bases, and the junction held 1 base outside the gene matches. Germline V gives CDR1 DFQATT, CDR2 SNEGSKA (reference sequence). The CDR3 consists of 13 residues.

Here the CDR3 reads CATDNQGGNSPLHF. The CDR3, as DNA: TGTGCCACCGATAATCAGGGTGGTAATTCACCCCTCCACTTT. The chain has TRBV6-2 or TRBV6-3 and TRBJ1-6; weak D call: TRBD1 (5 bases). The V and J ends lost 10 bases and 6 bases respectively, with 16 bases between them. CDR3 length: 14 residues. From germline, CDR1 is MNHEY and CDR2 SVGEGT.

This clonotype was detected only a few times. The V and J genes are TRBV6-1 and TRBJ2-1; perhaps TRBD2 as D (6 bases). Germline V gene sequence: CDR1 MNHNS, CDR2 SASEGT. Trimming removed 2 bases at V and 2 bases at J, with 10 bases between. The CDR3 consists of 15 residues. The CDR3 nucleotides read TGTGCCAGCAGTGAATCGGGCGGGGCCTACAATGAGCAGTTCTTC. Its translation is CASSESGGAYNEQFF.

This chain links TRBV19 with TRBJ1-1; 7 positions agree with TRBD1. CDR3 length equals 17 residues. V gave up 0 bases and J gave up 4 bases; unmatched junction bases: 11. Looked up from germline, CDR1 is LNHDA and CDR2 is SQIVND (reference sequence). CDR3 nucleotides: TGTGCCAGTAGTATAGAGGGAAACAGGGGACTGGGCACTGAAGCTTTCTTT. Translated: CASSIEGNRGLGTEAFF.

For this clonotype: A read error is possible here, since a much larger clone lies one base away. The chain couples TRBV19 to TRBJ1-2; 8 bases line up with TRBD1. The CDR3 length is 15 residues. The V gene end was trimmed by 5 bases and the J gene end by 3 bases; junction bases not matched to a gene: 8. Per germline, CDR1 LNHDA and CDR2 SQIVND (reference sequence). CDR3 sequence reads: CASSPVDRADYGYTF. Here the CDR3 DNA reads TGTGCCAGTAGTCCGGTGGACAGGGCGGACTATGGCTACACCTTC.

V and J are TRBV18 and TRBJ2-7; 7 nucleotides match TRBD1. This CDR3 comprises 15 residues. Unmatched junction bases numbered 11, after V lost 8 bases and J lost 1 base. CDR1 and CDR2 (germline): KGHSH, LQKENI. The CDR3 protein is CASRSAGTVSYEQYV. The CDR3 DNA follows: TGTGCCAGCAGGTCCGCCGGGACAGTATCCTACGAGCAGTACGTC.

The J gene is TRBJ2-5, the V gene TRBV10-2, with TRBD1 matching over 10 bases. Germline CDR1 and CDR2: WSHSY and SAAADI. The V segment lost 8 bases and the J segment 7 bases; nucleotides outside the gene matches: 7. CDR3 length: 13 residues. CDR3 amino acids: CASAGQGMGTQYF. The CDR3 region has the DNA TGCGCCAGCGCGGGACAGGGGATGGGGACCCAGTACTTC.

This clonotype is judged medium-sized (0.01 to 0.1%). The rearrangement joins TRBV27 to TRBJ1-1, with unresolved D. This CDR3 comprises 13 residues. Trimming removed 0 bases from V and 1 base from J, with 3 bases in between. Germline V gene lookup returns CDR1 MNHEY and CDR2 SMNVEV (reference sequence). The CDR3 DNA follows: TGTGCCAGCAGTTTATCCGAGAACACTGAAGCTTTCTTT. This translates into CASSLSENTEAFF.

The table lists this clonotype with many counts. The CDR3, as DNA: TGTGCCAGCAGAGGGGACGGTGATCAGCCCCAGCATTTT. As protein: CASRGDGDQPQHF. J is TRBJ1-5 and V is TRBV12-3 or TRBV12-4; D is possibly TRBD1 (5 bases). This CDR3 region has 13 residues. V shed 6 bases and J shed 5 bases, with 11 bases lying between them.

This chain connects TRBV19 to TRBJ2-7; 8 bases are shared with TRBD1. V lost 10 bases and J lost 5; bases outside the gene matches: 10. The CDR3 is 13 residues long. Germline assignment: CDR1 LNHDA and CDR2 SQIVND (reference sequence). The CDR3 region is CATTGQGGHEQYF. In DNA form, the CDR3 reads TGTGCCACTACTGGACAGGGCGGCCACGAGCAGTACTTC.

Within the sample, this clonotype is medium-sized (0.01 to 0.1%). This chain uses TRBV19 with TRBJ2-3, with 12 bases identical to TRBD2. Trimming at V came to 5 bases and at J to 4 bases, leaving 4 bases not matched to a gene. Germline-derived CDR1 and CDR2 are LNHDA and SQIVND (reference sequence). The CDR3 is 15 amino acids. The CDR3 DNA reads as TGTGCCAGTAGTTCGCTAGCGGGGGGGGCAGATACGCAGTATTTT. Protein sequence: CASSSLAGGADTQYF.

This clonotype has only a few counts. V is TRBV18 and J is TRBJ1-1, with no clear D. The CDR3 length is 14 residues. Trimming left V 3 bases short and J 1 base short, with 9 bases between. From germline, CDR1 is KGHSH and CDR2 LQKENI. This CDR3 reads CASSPVGQNTEAFF. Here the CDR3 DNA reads TGTGCCAGCTCACCGGTAGGGCAGAACACTGAAGCTTTCTTT.

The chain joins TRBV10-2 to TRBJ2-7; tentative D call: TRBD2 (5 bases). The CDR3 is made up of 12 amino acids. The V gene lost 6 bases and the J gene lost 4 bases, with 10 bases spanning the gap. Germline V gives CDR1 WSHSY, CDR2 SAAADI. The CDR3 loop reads CASRGDKYEQYF. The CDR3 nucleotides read TGCGCCAGCAGGGGAGACAAGTACGAGCAGTACTTC.

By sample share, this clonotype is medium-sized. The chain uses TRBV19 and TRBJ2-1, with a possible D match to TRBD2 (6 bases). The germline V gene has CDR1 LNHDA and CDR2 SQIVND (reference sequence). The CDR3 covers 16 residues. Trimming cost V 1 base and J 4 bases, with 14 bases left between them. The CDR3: CASSIVGAGRYNEQFF. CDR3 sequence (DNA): TGTGCCAGTAGTATAGTAGGGGCGGGGCGTTACAATGAGCAGTTCTTC.

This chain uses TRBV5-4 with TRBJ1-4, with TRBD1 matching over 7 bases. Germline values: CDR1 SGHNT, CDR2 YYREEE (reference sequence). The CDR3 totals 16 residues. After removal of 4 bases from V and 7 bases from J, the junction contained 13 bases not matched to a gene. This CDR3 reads CASSNGDSPGAEKLFF. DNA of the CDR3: TGTGCCAGCAGCAATGGGGACAGTCCGGGGGCTGAAAAACTGTTTTTT.